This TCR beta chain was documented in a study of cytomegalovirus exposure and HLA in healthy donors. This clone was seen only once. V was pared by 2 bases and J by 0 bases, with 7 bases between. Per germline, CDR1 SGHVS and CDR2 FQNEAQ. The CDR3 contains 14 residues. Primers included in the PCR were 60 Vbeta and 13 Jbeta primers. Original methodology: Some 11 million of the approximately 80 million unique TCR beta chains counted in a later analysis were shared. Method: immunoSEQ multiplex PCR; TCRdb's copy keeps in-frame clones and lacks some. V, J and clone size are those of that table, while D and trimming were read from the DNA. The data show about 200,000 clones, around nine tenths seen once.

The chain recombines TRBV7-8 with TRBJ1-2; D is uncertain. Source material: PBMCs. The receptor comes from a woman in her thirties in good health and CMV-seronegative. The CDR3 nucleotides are TGTGCCAGCAGCTTAACTCCGTCTAACTATGGCTACACCTTC. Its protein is CASSLTPSNYGYTF.